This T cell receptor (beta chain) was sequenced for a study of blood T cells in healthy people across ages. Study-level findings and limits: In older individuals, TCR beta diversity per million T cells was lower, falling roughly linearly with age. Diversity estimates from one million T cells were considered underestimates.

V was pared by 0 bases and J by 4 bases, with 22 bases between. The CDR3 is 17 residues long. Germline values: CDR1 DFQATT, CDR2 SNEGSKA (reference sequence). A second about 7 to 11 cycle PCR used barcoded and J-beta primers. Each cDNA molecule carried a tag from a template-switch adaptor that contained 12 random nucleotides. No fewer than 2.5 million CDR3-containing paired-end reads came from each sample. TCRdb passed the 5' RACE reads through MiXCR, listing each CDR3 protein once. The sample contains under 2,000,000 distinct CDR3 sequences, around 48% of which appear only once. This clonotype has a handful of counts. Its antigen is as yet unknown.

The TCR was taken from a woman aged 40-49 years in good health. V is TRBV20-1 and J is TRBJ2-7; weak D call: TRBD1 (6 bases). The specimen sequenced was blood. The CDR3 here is CSARDFSGQTGPYEQYF. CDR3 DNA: TGCAGTGCTAGAGATTTTTCCGGGCAGACAGGTCCTTACGAGCAGTACTTC.